A selection of T cell receptor beta chains follows, all from one sample in a study of T cells after yellow fever vaccination. TCRdb passed the 5' RACE reads through MiXCR, listing each CDR3 protein once. The table shows some 500,000 distinct CDR3 sequences, with approximately 15% occurring only once. Source: PBMCs, taken on the day of the yellow fever booster vaccination. The receptors originated from a man under 40 who received the YFV17D yellow fever vaccine. Both conserved end residues are part of each CDR3. The D gene is left open where the match is weak. Not every row has a clone size; where given, it reads once, few, many or a size class.

clone_size: few
v_call: TRBV5-1
d_call: TRBD2
j_call: TRBJ2-1
cdr3_nt: TGCGCCAGCAGCAGAATAGCGGGTAGCTCCTACAATGAGCAGTTCTTC
cdr3_aa: CASSRIAGSSYNEQFF

clone_size: few
v_call: TRBV12-3/TRBV12-4
d_call: TRBD1
j_call: TRBJ2-1
cdr3_nt: TGTGCCAGCGCAGGACAGGGCCCCTACAATGAGCAGTTCTTC
cdr3_aa: CASAGQGPYNEQFF

clone_size: few
v_call: TRBV20-1
d_call: TRBD1
j_call: TRBJ2-5
cdr3_nt: TGCAGTGGGCTGGACAGGGGAAAAGAGACCCAGTACTTC
cdr3_aa: CSGLDRGKETQYF

clone_size: -
v_call: TRBV7-2
d_call: -
j_call: TRBJ2-1
cdr3_nt: TGTGCCAGCAGCTTCCCCGGGGCGGGCAATGAGCAGTTCTTC
cdr3_aa: CASSFPGAGNEQFF

clone_size: few
v_call: TRBV28
d_call: -
j_call: TRBJ1-2
cdr3_nt: TGTGCCAGCAGCCGTGGGTCATACCTCTATGGCTACACCTTC
cdr3_aa: CASSRGSYLYGYTF

clone_size: few
v_call: TRBV3-1
d_call: -
j_call: TRBJ2-3
cdr3_nt: TGTGCCAGCAGTCGACGGACGGGGGACACAGATACGCAGTATTTT
cdr3_aa: CASSRRTGDTDTQYF

clone_size: few
v_call: TRBV9
d_call: -
j_call: TRBJ2-6
cdr3_nt: TGTGCCAGCAGCGTAGACCCATCTGGGGCCAACGTCCTGACTTTC
cdr3_aa: CASSVDPSGANVLTF

clone_size: few
v_call: TRBV7-2
d_call: -
j_call: TRBJ1-6
cdr3_nt: TGTGCCAGCAGCTTAGGGACCCAAGGGAATTCACCCCTCCACTTT
cdr3_aa: CASSLGTQGNSPLHF

clone_size: many
v_call: TRBV11-3
d_call: -
j_call: TRBJ2-5
cdr3_nt: TGTGCCAGCCCCCGAGAGTCACAAGAGACCCAGTACTTC
cdr3_aa: CASPRESQETQYF

clone_size: few
v_call: TRBV5-1
d_call: -
j_call: TRBJ2-2
cdr3_nt: TGCGCCAGCAGCTGGAGGGGACAGTCATCGCGAAACACCGGGGAGCTGTTTTTT
cdr3_aa: CASSWRGQSSRNTGELFF

clone_size: -
v_call: TRBV28
d_call: -
j_call: TRBJ2-3
cdr3_nt: TGTGCCAGCAGTCCCCTAAGGGTGGTGAGCACAGATACGCAGTATTTT
cdr3_aa: CASSPLRVVSTDTQYF

clone_size: many
v_call: TRBV5-1
d_call: -
j_call: TRBJ2-3
cdr3_nt: TGCGCCAGCAGCTTGGAGGGATACACAGATACGCAGTATTTT
cdr3_aa: CASSLEGYTDTQYF

clone_size: -
v_call: TRBV6-2/TRBV6-3
d_call: -
j_call: TRBJ2-7
cdr3_nt: TGTGCCAGCAGTTACCGGGATCCCTTATCCTACGAGCAGTACTTC
cdr3_aa: CASSYRDPLSYEQYF

clone_size: few
v_call: TRBV29-1
d_call: -
j_call: TRBJ1-3
cdr3_nt: TGCAGCGTTGAATGGGCCTCTGGAAACACCATATATTTT
cdr3_aa: CSVEWASGNTIYF

clone_size: -
v_call: TRBV29-1
d_call: TRBD1
j_call: TRBJ1-2
cdr3_nt: TGCAGCGTACCGCGAGGGACAGGGAATGGGAACTATGGCTACACCTTC
cdr3_aa: CSVPRGTGNGNYGYTF

clone_size: few
v_call: TRBV6-2/TRBV6-3
d_call: -
j_call: TRBJ2-3
cdr3_nt: TGTGCCAGCGGTTGGAAGAGACTCACAGATACGCAGTATTTT
cdr3_aa: CASGWKRLTDTQYF

clone_size: few
v_call: TRBV11-2
d_call: -
j_call: TRBJ2-7
cdr3_nt: TGTGCCAGCAGCCCCCGACCAACCCTAAGCTCCTACGAGCAGTACTTC
cdr3_aa: CASSPRPTLSSYEQYF

clone_size: -
v_call: TRBV12-3/TRBV12-4
d_call: -
j_call: TRBJ1-3
cdr3_nt: TGTGCCAGCAGGTTCCGGACCCCGGGAAACACCATATATTTT
cdr3_aa: CASRFRTPGNTIYF

clone_size: -
v_call: TRBV20-1
d_call: -
j_call: TRBJ2-3
cdr3_nt: TGCAGTGCTAGGGGGGTGACAGATACGCAGTATTTT
cdr3_aa: CSARGVTDTQYF

clone_size: few
v_call: TRBV20-1
d_call: TRBD2
j_call: TRBJ2-1
cdr3_nt: TGCAGTGCTACTACCGGGGGGAATGAGCAGTTCTTC
cdr3_aa: CSATTGGNEQFF

clone_size: -
v_call: TRBV7-2
d_call: TRBD1
j_call: TRBJ2-4
cdr3_nt: TGTGCCAGCAGCTACCAGGGGGCCCCAAACATTCAGTACTTC
cdr3_aa: CASSYQGAPNIQYF

clone_size: few
v_call: TRBV9
d_call: -
j_call: TRBJ2-2
cdr3_nt: TGTGCCAGCAGCCCATCTATCACCGGGGAGCTGTTTTTT
cdr3_aa: CASSPSITGELFF

clone_size: -
v_call: TRBV7-2
d_call: -
j_call: TRBJ1-4
cdr3_nt: TGTGCCAGCAGCTTGCAGGGGTCAACTAATGAAAAACTGTTTTTT
cdr3_aa: CASSLQGSTNEKLFF

clone_size: -
v_call: TRBV6-5
d_call: TRBD2
j_call: TRBJ2-7
cdr3_nt: TGTGCCAGCAGTTGGGTAGCGGGGGAGAACGAGCAGTACTTC
cdr3_aa: CASSWVAGENEQYF

clone_size: -
v_call: TRBV7-7
d_call: TRBD1
j_call: TRBJ2-1
cdr3_nt: TGTGCCAGCAGCTTTACAACAGGGGACAATGAGCAGTTCTTC
cdr3_aa: CASSFTTGDNEQFF

clone_size: -
v_call: TRBV20-1
d_call: TRBD2
j_call: TRBJ2-3
cdr3_nt: TGCTGTGCCAGGGGGCTAGCGGGAGGTGGCGCAGATACGCAGTATTTT
cdr3_aa: CCARGLAGGGADTQYF

clone_size: -
v_call: TRBV5-6
d_call: -
j_call: TRBJ2-3
cdr3_nt: TGTGCCAGCAGATTGACAGGACGCACAGATACGCAGTATTTT
cdr3_aa: CASRLTGRTDTQYF

clone_size: few
v_call: TRBV11-2
d_call: -
j_call: TRBJ1-2
cdr3_nt: TGTGCCAGCAGCTTAGGTCCGACAGGCACCTTC
cdr3_aa: CASSLGPTGTF

clone_size: few
v_call: TRBV6-5
d_call: -
j_call: TRBJ2-7
cdr3_nt: TGTGCCAGCAGTTACCCCGCTAGCGAAAAGCAGTACTTC
cdr3_aa: CASSYPASEKQYF

clone_size: few
v_call: TRBV11-2
d_call: TRBD2
j_call: TRBJ2-3
cdr3_nt: TGTGCCAGCAGCTTGGTGTGGCGGCGGGAGGGCCGTGTTGATACGCAGTATTTT
cdr3_aa: CASSLVWRREGRVDTQYF

clone_size: -
v_call: TRBV19
d_call: TRBD2
j_call: TRBJ2-3
cdr3_nt: TGTGCCAGTAGTATTCTAGCGGGAGGTGTAGATACGCAGTATTTT
cdr3_aa: CASSILAGGVDTQYF

clone_size: few
v_call: TRBV7-9
d_call: -
j_call: TRBJ2-5
cdr3_nt: TGTGCCAGCAGCCCTAGGGACGGCAGACAAGAGACCCAGTACTTC
cdr3_aa: CASSPRDGRQETQYF

clone_size: -
v_call: TRBV29-1
d_call: -
j_call: TRBJ2-1
cdr3_nt: TGCAGCGTTGTGGGGACCCTCGGTCACTACAATGAGCAGTTCTTC
cdr3_aa: CSVVGTLGHYNEQFF